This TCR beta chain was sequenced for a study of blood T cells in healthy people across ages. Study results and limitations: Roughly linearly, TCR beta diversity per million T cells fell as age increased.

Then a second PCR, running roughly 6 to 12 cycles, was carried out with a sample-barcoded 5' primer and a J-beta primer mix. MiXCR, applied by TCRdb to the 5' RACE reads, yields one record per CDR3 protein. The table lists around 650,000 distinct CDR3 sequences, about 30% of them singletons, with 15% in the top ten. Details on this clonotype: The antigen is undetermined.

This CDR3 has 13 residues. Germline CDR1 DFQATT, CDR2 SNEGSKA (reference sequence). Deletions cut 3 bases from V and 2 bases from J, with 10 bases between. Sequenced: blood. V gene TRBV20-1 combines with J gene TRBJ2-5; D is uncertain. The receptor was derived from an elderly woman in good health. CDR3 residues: CSASGLTQETQYF. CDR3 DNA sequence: TGCAGTGCTAGCGGGTTAACGCAAGAGACCCAGTACTTC.